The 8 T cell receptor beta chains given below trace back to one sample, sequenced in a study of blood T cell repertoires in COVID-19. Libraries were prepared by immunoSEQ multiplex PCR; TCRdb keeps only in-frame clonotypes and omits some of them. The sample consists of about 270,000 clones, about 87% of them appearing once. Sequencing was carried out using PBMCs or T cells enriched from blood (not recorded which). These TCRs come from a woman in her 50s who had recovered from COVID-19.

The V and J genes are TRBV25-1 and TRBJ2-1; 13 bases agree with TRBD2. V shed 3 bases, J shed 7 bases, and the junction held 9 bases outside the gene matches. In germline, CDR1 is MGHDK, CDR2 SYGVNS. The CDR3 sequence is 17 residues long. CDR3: CASSDLGLAGVANEQFF. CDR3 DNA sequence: TGTGCCAGCAGTGATCTTGGACTAGCGGGAGTAGCAAATGAGCAGTTCTTC.

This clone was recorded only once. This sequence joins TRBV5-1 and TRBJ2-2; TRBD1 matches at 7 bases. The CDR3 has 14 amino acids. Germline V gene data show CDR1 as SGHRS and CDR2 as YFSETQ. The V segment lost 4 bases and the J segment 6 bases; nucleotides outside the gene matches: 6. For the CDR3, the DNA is TGCGCCAGCAGCACTAGACAGGGTGCCGGGGAGCTGTTTTTT. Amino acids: CASSTRQGAGELFF. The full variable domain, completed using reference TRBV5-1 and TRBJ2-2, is KAGVTQTPRYLIKTRGQQVTLSCSPISGHRSVSWYQQTPGQGLQFLFEYFSETQRNKGNFPGRFSGRQFSNSRSEMNVSTLELGDSALYLCASSTRQGAGELFFGEGSRLTVL.

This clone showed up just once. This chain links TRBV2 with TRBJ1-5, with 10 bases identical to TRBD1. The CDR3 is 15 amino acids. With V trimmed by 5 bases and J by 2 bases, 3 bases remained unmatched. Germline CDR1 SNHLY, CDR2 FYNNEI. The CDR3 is CASSSGQGGNQPQHF. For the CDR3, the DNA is TGTGCCAGCAGTTCAGGACAGGGGGGCAATCAGCCCCAGCATTTT.

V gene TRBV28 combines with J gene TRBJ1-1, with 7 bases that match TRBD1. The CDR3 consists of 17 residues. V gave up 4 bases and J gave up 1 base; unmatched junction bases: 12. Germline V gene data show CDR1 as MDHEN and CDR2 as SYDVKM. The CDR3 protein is CASSSGKPGQPNTEAFF. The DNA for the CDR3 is TGTGCCAGCAGTTCTGGCAAACCGGGACAGCCGAACACTGAAGCTTTCTTT.

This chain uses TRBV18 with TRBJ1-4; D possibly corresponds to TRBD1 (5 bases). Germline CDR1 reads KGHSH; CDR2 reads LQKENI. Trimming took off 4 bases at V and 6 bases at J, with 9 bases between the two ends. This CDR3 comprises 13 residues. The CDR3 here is CASSRGLDEKLFF. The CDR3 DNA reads TGTGCCAGCTCACGGGGCCTGGATGAAAAACTGTTTTTT.

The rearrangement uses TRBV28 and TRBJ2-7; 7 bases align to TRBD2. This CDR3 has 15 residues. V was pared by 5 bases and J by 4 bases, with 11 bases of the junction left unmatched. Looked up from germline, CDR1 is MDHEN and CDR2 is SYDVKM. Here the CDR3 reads CASSVTGWGGYEQYF. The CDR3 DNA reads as TGTGCCAGCAGTGTAACCGGGTGGGGGGGTTACGAGCAGTACTTC.

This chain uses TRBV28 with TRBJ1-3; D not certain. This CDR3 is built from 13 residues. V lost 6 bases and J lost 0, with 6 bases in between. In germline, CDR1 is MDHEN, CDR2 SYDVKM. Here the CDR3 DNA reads TGTGCCAGCAGCACGGGCTCTGGAAACACCATATATTTT. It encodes CASSTGSGNTIYF.

This chain's CDR3 is CASTPVAGERYNEQFF. In nucleotides, the CDR3 is TGTGCCAGCACCCCCGTGGCGGGGGAGCGGTACAATGAGCAGTTCTTC. This rearrangement joins TRBV7-9 to TRBJ2-1, with 7 bases that match TRBD2. Germline CDR1 SEHNR, CDR2 FQNEAQ (reference sequence). The trim removed 7 bases at V and 4 bases at J, leaving 13 bases unmatched. The CDR3 extends over 16 amino acids.